The rows below give T cell receptor beta chains drawn from one sample of a study of cytomegalovirus exposure and HLA in healthy donors. Sequenced by immunoSEQ multiplex PCR; TCRdb stores in-frame clones only, minus some. The sample records about 200,000 clones, approximately 80% being singletons. Material: PBMCs. The receptor source for this set is a boy aged 2 to 9 in good health and CMV-seronegative. Each CDR3 is given with its conserved first and last residue. The D gene is left open where the match is weak. The size field is filled for only some rows; it gives once, few, many or a size class.

abundance | j_gene | v_gene | d_gene | CDR3nt | CDR3aa
- | TRBJ2-5 | TRBV9 | - | TGTGCCAGCAGCGTAGAACCAGGGGGGCTGGTGAAGACCCAGTACTTC | CASSVEPGGLVKTQYF
- | TRBJ1-2 | TRBV5-6 | - | TGTGCCAGCAGCTCAAGGGAGGGCTACACCTTC | CASSSREGYTF
once | TRBJ1-4 | TRBV4-2 | - | TGTGCCAGCAGCCAAGGACTAGAGGATGAAAAACTGTTTTTT | CASSQGLEDEKLFF
- | TRBJ1-4 | TRBV29-1 | - | TGCAGCGCTCACAGTGCAACTAATGAAAAACTGTTTTTT | CSAHSATNEKLFF
- | TRBJ1-5 | TRBV11-3 | - | TGTGCCAGCAGCTCCGCACAGGGTAGATCGGGTCAGCCCCAGCATTTT | CASSSAQGRSGQPQHF
- | TRBJ2-6 | TRBV5-4 | - | TGTGCCGGACGGGGAGCCAACGTCCTGACTTTC | CAGRGANVLTF
once | TRBJ2-1 | TRBV7-3 | TRBD2 | TGTGCCAGCAGCTCGGGACTAGCGGGGGCCGAGCAGTTCTTC | CASSSGLAGAEQFF
- | TRBJ2-5 | TRBV2 | TRBD1 | TGTGCCAGCAATGGACAGGGAGAGACCCAGTACTTC | CASNGQGETQYF
- | TRBJ2-2 | TRBV6-5 | TRBD2 | TGTGCCAGCAGTGAAGAACTAGCGGGCGGGGAGCTGTTTTTT | CASSEELAGGELFF
- | TRBJ1-1 | TRBV7-6 | - | TGTGCCAGCAGCACTCAGGAGAACACTGAAGCTTTCTTT | CASSTQENTEAFF
- | TRBJ1-4 | TRBV5-4 | TRBD1 | TGTGCCAGCAGCTGGGGCTCTGACAGGGGGCGGCAAGAAAAACTGTTTTTT | CASSWGSDRGRQEKLFF
- | TRBJ2-7 | TRBV19 | TRBD1 | TGTGCCAGTAGTATTGGACAGGGGACCTACGAGCAGTACTTC | CASSIGQGTYEQYF
- | TRBJ1-5 | TRBV27 | - | TGTGCCAGTGCCCACAGGGGCAATCAGCCCCAGCATTTT | CASAHRGNQPQHF
- | TRBJ2-1 | TRBV4-2 | TRBD2 | TGTGCCAGCAGCCAAGTTCGAGCGGGGGGGCCCGATGAGCAGTTCTTC | CASSQVRAGGPDEQFF
- | TRBJ2-1 | TRBV23-1 | - | TGCGCCAGCAGTCAATCGTCAGCGTGGAATGAGCAGTTCTTC | CASSQSSAWNEQFF
few | TRBJ1-1 | TRBV6-1 | - | TGTGCCAGCAGTGAAGGGGCGGGGAACACTGAAGCTTTCTTT | CASSEGAGNTEAFF
- | TRBJ1-1 | TRBV7-9 | - | TGTGCCAGCAGTTCTGGGGTATACAATCTGGGGGCGAAGGGCACTGAAGCTTTCTTT | CASSSGVYNLGAKGTEAFF
few | TRBJ1-3 | TRBV5-5 | - | TGTGCCAGCAGCTCCCTGGCTCTCGCAAACACCATATATTTT | CASSSLALANTIYF
- | TRBJ2-7 | TRBV18 | - | TGTGCCAGCTCACAGGGAGCCCTCTACGAGCAGTACTTC | CASSQGALYEQYF
- | TRBJ1-1 | TRBV15 | - | TGTGCCACCAGGAGGGGGGGCGGCGACACTGAAGCTTTCTTT | CATRRGGGDTEAFF
- | TRBJ2-1 | TRBV21-1 | - | TGTGCCAGCAGCACCCGGACTGAGGGGAGGGGAGGATTCTTC | CASSTRTEGRGGFF
- | TRBJ2-2 | TRBV6-5 | - | TGTGCCAGCAGACGAGGGAACTTGGCCGGGGAGCTGTTTTTT | CASRRGNLAGELFF
few | TRBJ2-3 | TRBV4-2 | TRBD2 | TGTGCCAGCAGCTCTAGCGGGGGGGCAACAGATACGCAGTATTTT | CASSSSGGATDTQYF
- | TRBJ2-7 | TRBV29-1 | - | TGCAGCGCGAGGGGGATCCTTACCTACGAGCAGTACTTC | CSARGILTYEQYF
- | TRBJ1-1 | TRBV5-6 | - | TGTGCCAGCAGCTTATTCGCCCAACCCGGTGAAGCTTTCTTT | CASSLFAQPGEAFF
- | TRBJ1-3 | TRBV28 | TRBD1 | TGTGCCAGCATCCCAGGGACAGCTTACTCTGGAAACACCATATATTTT | CASIPGTAYSGNTIYF
- | TRBJ1-1 | TRBV5-1 | TRBD1 | TGCGCCAGCAGCTTGTCGACAGGGCGATCCACTGAAGCTTTCTTT | CASSLSTGRSTEAFF
- | TRBJ2-5 | TRBV27 | TRBD2 | TGTGCCAGCAGTCCGACTAGCGGGGGAGAGACCCAGTACTTC | CASSPTSGGETQYF
- | TRBJ2-1 | TRBV5-1 | TRBD1 | TGCGCCAGCAGCTCAACAGGGGCGGATAAAAATGAGCAGTTCTTC | CASSSTGADKNEQFF
- | TRBJ2-2 | TRBV7-8 | TRBD2 | TGTGCCAGCAGCTTAGCCGGGAGGACCGGGGAGCTGTTTTTT | CASSLAGRTGELFF
- | TRBJ1-2 | TRBV5-6 | TRBD1 | TGTGCCAGCAGTTTAGACAGGGGCCGGGGCTACACCTTC | CASSLDRGRGYTF
- | TRBJ2-7 | TRBV6-1 | TRBD1 | TGTGCCAGCAGTCCCGGGACAGGGTTCTACGAGCAGTACTTC | CASSPGTGFYEQYF
- | TRBJ2-1 | TRBV27 | TRBD2 | TGTGCCAGCAGAAGGACTAGCGGGGTGAATGAGCAGTTCTTC | CASRRTSGVNEQFF
once | TRBJ2-7 | TRBV7-9 | - | TGTGCCAGCAGCTTAAATACGGGGTACGAGCAGTACTTC | CASSLNTGYEQYF
- | TRBJ2-1 | TRBV4-3 | TRBD2 | TGCGCCAGCAGCCATCGGGGGGGGGCCGATGAGCAGTTCTTC | CASSHRGGADEQFF
few | TRBJ1-2 | TRBV6-5 | TRBD1 | TGTGCCAGCAGTCCCGGGACAGGGGGCGACTATGGCTACACCTTC | CASSPGTGGDYGYTF
- | TRBJ2-5 | TRBV6-4 | TRBD2 | TGTGCCAGCAGTGACTCGAGTCGGAGCGGGATGTACCAAGAGACCCAGTACTTC | CASSDSSRSGMYQETQYF
- | TRBJ1-2 | TRBV6-1 | TRBD1 | TGTGCCAGCAGTGAAGCGGGGACAGGAAGATATGGCTACACCTTC | CASSEAGTGRYGYTF
once | TRBJ2-1 | TRBV29-1 | - | TGCAGCGCTACACCAGCGAATGAGCAGTTCTTC | CSATPANEQFF
- | TRBJ1-1 | TRBV27 | TRBD1 | TGTGCCAGCTCCGAGGACAGGGGGTTGAACACTGAAGCTTTCTTT | CASSEDRGLNTEAFF
- | TRBJ1-5 | TRBV4-3 | - | TGCGCCAGCAGCCAAGATAGGGTAGGGACTTTGGGCAATCAGCCCCAGCATTTT | CASSQDRVGTLGNQPQHF
- | TRBJ2-7 | TRBV9 | - | TGTGCCAGCAGCGTAGACGAGGATACCTACGAGCAGTACTTC | CASSVDEDTYEQYF
- | TRBJ2-7 | TRBV27 | TRBD1 | TGTGCCAGCGCCGGGACAGGGGGGCAAGAGCAGTACTTC | CASAGTGGQEQYF
- | TRBJ1-6 | TRBV7-2 | - | TGTGCCAGCAGCTTAGCGCGGGGTTCCCTCCACTTT | CASSLARGSLHF
- | TRBJ1-5 | TRBV21-1 | - | TGTGCCAGCAGCATTTGGACAAAGCCCCAGCATTTT | CASSIWTKPQHF
- | TRBJ2-1 | TRBV5-4 | - | TGTGCCAGCAGCTCTTCGAGCTCCTACAATGAGCAGTTCTTC | CASSSSSSYNEQFF
- | TRBJ2-2 | TRBV4-3 | - | TGCGCCAGCAGTGTCGCGAACACCGGGGAGCTGTTTTTT | CASSVANTGELFF
- | TRBJ2-1 | TRBV27 | - | TGTGCCAGCAGTTTTCTAACTCCCTTAGCGGAGTTGGATAATGAGCAGTTCTTC | CASSFLTPLAELDNEQFF
few | TRBJ2-3 | TRBV29-1 | TRBD2 | TGCAGCGTCTACGGGACTACCCACAGATACGCGCAGTATTTT | CSVYGTTHRYAQYF
- | TRBJ2-7 | TRBV6-5 | TRBD2 | TGTGCCAGCAGTTACTCGGGCGGGGGACTTTACGAGCAGTACTTC | CASSYSGGGLYEQYF
few | TRBJ2-3 | TRBV5-1 | TRBD2 | TGCGCCAGCAGCTACACTAGCGGAGATAGCACAGATACGCAGTATTTT | CASSYTSGDSTDTQYF
once | TRBJ2-1 | TRBV7-7 | TRBD2 | TGTGCTAGCAGCTTAGCGGGGGGGGGCGGACATGAGCAGTTCTTC | CASSLAGGGGHEQFF
once | TRBJ1-1 | TRBV10-2 | - | TGCGCCAGCAGTTTTGCGGGTAGGAACACTGAAGCTTTCTTT | CASSFAGRNTEAFF
- | TRBJ1-5 | TRBV6-6 | TRBD1 | TGTGCCAGCAGGGGGACAAGGGACAGGGGAAATCAGCCCCAGCATTTT | CASRGTRDRGNQPQHF
- | TRBJ2-5 | TRBV6-9 | TRBD2 | TGTGCCAGCAGTCCTGGGAGCCAGCGGGGGTCTCAAGAGACCCAGTACTTC | CASSPGSQRGSQETQYF
- | TRBJ2-3 | TRBV9 | - | TGTGCCAGCAGCGTATGGAGGGGCGGGTCAGCAGATACGCAGTATTTT | CASSVWRGGSADTQYF